Listed below are T cell receptor beta chains from one sample, sequenced in a study of cytomegalovirus exposure and HLA in healthy donors. Method: immunoSEQ multiplex PCR; TCRdb's copy keeps in-frame clones and lacks some. This table holds under 150,000 clones, around 80% found once. Material for sequencing was PBMCs. These receptors were taken from a boy under 10 years old in good health and CMV-seronegative. Each CDR3 is given with its conserved first and last residue. D genes are given only for firm matches. Size tells how often a clone was seen (once, few, many) or the class of an expanded clone, and some rows leave it out.

.	.	TRBV5-6	TRBJ1-1	CASSFRGNTEAFF	TGTGCCAGCAGCTTTCGGGGGAACACTGAAGCTTTCTTT
.	TRBD2	TRBV5-4	TRBJ2-1	CASSSAGDPSYNEQFF	TGTGCCAGCAGCTCAGCGGGAGACCCCTCCTACAATGAGCAGTTCTTC
once	.	TRBV11-2	TRBJ2-3	CASSLREIYDTQYF	TGTGCCAGCAGCTTAAGAGAGATCTACGATACGCAGTATTTT
.	.	TRBV15	TRBJ2-5	CATSNRDSETQYF	TGTGCCACCAGCAACAGGGATTCGGAGACCCAGTACTTC
.	TRBD1	TRBV6-5	TRBJ1-2	CASSRGTVYGYTF	TGTGCCAGCAGTCGCGGGACAGTCTATGGCTACACCTTC
.	.	TRBV2	TRBJ2-2	CASSGSVVAGELFF	TGTGCCAGCAGTGGTAGCGTAGTTGCCGGGGAGCTGTTTTTT
.	.	TRBV5-1	TRBJ2-1	CASSHQRGPGDEQFF	TGCGCCAGCAGCCACCAGCGCGGCCCCGGGGATGAGCAGTTCTTC
.	TRBD2	TRBV4-1	TRBJ2-1	CASSQDKGGRPTSYNEQFF	TGCGCCAGCAGCCAAGATAAAGGCGGGAGGCCTACCAGTTACAATGAGCAGTTCTTC
.	TRBD2	TRBV9	TRBJ2-7	CASSVFPTSGSYEQYF	TGTGCCAGCAGCGTTTTCCCGACTAGCGGATCCTACGAGCAGTACTTC
.	.	TRBV7-3	TRBJ1-1	CASSRQVNTEAFF	TGTGCCAGCAGTCGACAGGTGAACACTGAAGCTTTCTTT
.	.	TRBV6-6	TRBJ2-7	CASSAGVYEQYF	TGTGCCAGCAGTGCCGGAGTCTACGAGCAGTACTTC
.	.	TRBV4-1	TRBJ1-2	CASSQQTAIPYGYTF	TGCGCCAGCAGCCAGCAGACAGCCATTCCCTATGGCTACACCTTC
few	.	TRBV5-1	TRBJ1-4	CASSLIQGINEKLFF	TGCGCCAGCAGCTTGATTCAGGGGATAAATGAAAAACTGTTTTTT
.	TRBD1	TRBV7-6	TRBJ1-1	CASSPSGTGEENTEAFF	TGTGCCAGCAGCCCCTCCGGGACAGGGGAGGAGAACACTGAAGCTTTCTTT
.	TRBD2	TRBV28	TRBJ2-7	CASIKTGTSGPEQYF	TGTGCCAGCATCAAAACGGGGACTAGCGGGCCTGAGCAGTACTTC
.	TRBD1	TRBV6-5	TRBJ1-1	CASSRRRQGGTEAFF	TGTGCCAGCAGCAGACGAAGACAGGGAGGCACTGAAGCTTTCTTT
once	.	TRBV27	TRBJ2-5	CASRDTPETQYF	TGTGCCAGCAGGGACACCCCAGAGACCCAGTACTTC
.	.	TRBV6-6	TRBJ2-6	CASSYDSLSGANVLTF	TGTGCCAGCAGTTACGACAGCCTCTCTGGGGCCAACGTCCTGACTTTC
.	.	TRBV7-8	TRBJ1-2	CASSFSRADGYTF	TGTGCCAGCAGCTTTAGCAGGGCTGATGGCTACACCTTC
.	.	TRBV15	TRBJ1-2	CATSRTRQAYGYTF	TGTGCCACCAGCAGAACGAGACAGGCCTATGGCTACACCTTC
.	TRBD1	TRBV9	TRBJ1-2	CASSVGTGGAYGYTF	TGTGCCAGCAGCGTAGGCACAGGGGGCGCGTATGGCTACACCTTC
.	.	TRBV7-6	TRBJ1-1	CASVQNTEAFF	TGTGCCAGCGTCCAGAACACTGAAGCTTTCTTT
.	.	TRBV11-2	TRBJ1-2	CASSPWEGERAYGYTF	TGTGCCAGCAGCCCCTGGGAGGGAGAGAGGGCCTATGGCTACACCTTC
.	TRBD2	TRBV6-4	TRBJ2-1	CASSDASGSMTNEQFF	TGTGCCAGCAGTGACGCTAGCGGTTCAATGACCAATGAGCAGTTCTTC
.	.	TRBV9	TRBJ2-1	CASSGSGVGDNEQFF	TGTGCCAGCAGCGGATCTGGGGTAGGGGACAATGAGCAGTTCTTC
.	.	TRBV7-9	TRBJ2-7	CSSSLGGDSYEQYF	TGTTCCAGCAGCTTAGGGGGGGATTCCTACGAGCAGTACTTC
.	.	TRBV10-2	TRBJ1-1	CASRSGAGEAFF	TGCGCCAGCAGATCAGGGGCGGGCGAAGCTTTCTTT
.	.	TRBV18	TRBJ2-3	CASSQTLPYVREDTQYF	TGTGCCAGCTCCCAAACGCTTCCATATGTACGCGAAGATACGCAGTATTTT
few	.	TRBV27	TRBJ2-7	CASSFKGVSTYEQYF	TGTGCCAGCAGTTTCAAGGGGGTGTCGACCTACGAGCAGTACTTC
.	.	TRBV6-5	TRBJ2-7	CASTRLYEQYF	TGTGCCAGCACCAGACTCTACGAGCAGTACTTC
few	.	TRBV6-6	TRBJ2-7	CASKSGAEGQYF	TGTGCCAGCAAGTCAGGGGCCGAGGGGCAGTACTTC
.	TRBD2	TRBV7-2	TRBJ2-1	CASSAISSRGSSYNEQFF	TGTGCCAGCAGCGCCATCTCGTCTCGCGGGAGCTCCTACAATGAGCAGTTCTTC
once	TRBD1	TRBV19	TRBJ1-2	CASGTGGDVRGYTF	TGTGCCAGTGGCACAGGGGGCGACGTGAGGGGCTACACCTTC
.	.	TRBV5-5	TRBJ1-1	CARGRRMNTEAFF	TGTGCCAGGGGGCGTCGAATGAACACTGAAGCTTTCTTT
.	TRBD1	TRBV5-4	TRBJ1-1	CASSFQGGNTEAFF	TGTGCCAGCAGCTTCCAGGGGGGGAACACTGAAGCTTTCTTT
.	TRBD2	TRBV7-9	TRBJ2-1	CASSLARGSGTVYNEQFF	TGTGCCAGCAGCTTAGCGCGTGGTAGCGGGACCGTTTACAATGAGCAGTTCTTC
.	.	TRBV15	TRBJ2-7	CATSRGIYEQYF	TGTGCCACCAGTCGGGGGATCTACGAGCAGTACTTC
.	TRBD2	TRBV4-1	TRBJ2-5	CASSRRTSGGGYQETQYF	TGCGCCAGCAGCCGCCGGACTAGCGGGGGGGGGTACCAAGAGACCCAGTACTTC
.	.	TRBV7-9	TRBJ2-7	CASSLWAGMGYSYEQYF	TGTGCCAGCAGCTTATGGGCGGGGATGGGTTACTCCTACGAGCAGTACTTC
.	.	TRBV25-1	TRBJ2-7	CASSDSGGEQYF	TGTGCCAGCAGTGATTCTGGGGGCGAGCAGTACTTC
.	.	TRBV5-1	TRBJ2-7	CASSLGATGKIYEQYF	TGCGCCAGCAGCTTGGGGGCTACGGGGAAGATCTACGAGCAGTACTTC
.	.	TRBV6-1	TRBJ2-1	CASSEISSVTDDEQFF	TGTGCCAGCAGTGAGATAAGTTCGGTGACAGACGATGAGCAGTTCTTC
.	.	TRBV19	TRBJ2-5	CASSIGDTPQETQYF	TGTGCCAGTAGTATTGGCGACACACCCCAAGAGACCCAGTACTTC
.	TRBD1	TRBV27	TRBJ1-4	CASSWGTGANEKLFF	TGTGCCAGCAGTTGGGGGACAGGGGCTAATGAAAAACTGTTTTTT
.	TRBD2	TRBV11-3	TRBJ2-5	CASSHGLAGQETQYF	TGTGCCAGCAGCCACGGACTAGCGGGGCAAGAGACCCAGTACTTC
.	.	TRBV4-2	TRBJ1-2	CASSQEGAQNNGYTF	TGTGCCAGCAGCCAAGAAGGGGCCCAAAATAATGGCTACACCTTC
.	.	TRBV30	TRBJ1-1	CAWSVVAGNTLNTEAFF	TGTGCCTGGAGTGTAGTGGCGGGAAACACTCTGAACACTGAAGCTTTCTTT